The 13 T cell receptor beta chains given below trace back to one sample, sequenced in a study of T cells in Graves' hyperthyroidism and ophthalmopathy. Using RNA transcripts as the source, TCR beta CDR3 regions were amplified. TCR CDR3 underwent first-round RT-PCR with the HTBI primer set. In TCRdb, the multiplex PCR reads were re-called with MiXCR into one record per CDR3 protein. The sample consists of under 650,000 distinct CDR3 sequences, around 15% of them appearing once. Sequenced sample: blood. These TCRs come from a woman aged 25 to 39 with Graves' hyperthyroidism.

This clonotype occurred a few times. In DNA, the CDR3 is TGTGCCAGCAGACCCGGGGGACTAGCGGGAGAGGAGCAGTACTTC. It encodes CASRPGGLAGEEQYF. The rearrangement joins TRBV14 to TRBJ2-7; 14 bases align to TRBD2. The CDR3 is made up of 15 amino acids. Losses at the gene ends were 6 bases for V and 7 bases for J; bases not matched to a gene: 8. In germline, CDR1 is SGHDN, CDR2 FVKESK.

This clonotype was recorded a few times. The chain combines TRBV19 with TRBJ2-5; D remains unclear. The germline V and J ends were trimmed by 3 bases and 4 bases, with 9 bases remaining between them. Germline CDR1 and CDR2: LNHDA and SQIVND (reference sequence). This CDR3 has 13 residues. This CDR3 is CASSIGLRETQYF. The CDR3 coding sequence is TGTGCCAGTAGTATCGGTTTGAGAGAGACCCAGTACTTC.

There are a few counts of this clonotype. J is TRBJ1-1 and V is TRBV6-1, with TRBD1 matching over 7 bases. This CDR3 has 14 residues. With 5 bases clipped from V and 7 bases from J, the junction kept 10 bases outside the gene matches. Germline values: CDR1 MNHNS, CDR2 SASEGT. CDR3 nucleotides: TGTGCCAGCAGTCCCAGGGGGGGTCGGATTGAAGCTTTCTTT. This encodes CASSPRGGRIEAFF.

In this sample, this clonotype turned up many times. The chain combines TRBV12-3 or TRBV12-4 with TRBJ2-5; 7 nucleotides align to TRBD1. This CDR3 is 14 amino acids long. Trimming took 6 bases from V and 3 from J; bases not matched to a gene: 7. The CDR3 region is CASRSPGTEETQYF. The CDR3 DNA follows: TGTGCCAGCAGGTCCCCTGGGACAGAAGAGACCCAGTACTTC.

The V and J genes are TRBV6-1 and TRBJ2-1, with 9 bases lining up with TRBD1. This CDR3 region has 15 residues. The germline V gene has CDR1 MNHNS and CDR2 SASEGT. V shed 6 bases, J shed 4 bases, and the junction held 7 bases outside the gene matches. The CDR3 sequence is CASSADRGAYNEQFF. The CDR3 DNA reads TGTGCCAGCAGCGCCGACAGGGGGGCTTACAATGAGCAGTTCTTC.

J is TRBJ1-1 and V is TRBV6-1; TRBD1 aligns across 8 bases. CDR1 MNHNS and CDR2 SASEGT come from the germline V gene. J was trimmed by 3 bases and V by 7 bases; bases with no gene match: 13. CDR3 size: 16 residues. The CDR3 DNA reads TGTGCCAGCAAGCGGCAGGGGGCATTCAAGGACACTGAAGCTTTCTTT. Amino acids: CASKRQGAFKDTEAFF.

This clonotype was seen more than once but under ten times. Written as DNA, the CDR3 is TGTGCCAGCAGCGGGGGGCCGGGACGCTACAATGAGCAGTTCTTC. This gives the protein CASSGGPGRYNEQFF. The chain has TRBV5-8 and TRBJ2-1, with D perhaps matching TRBD1 or TRBD2 (6 bases each). CDR3 length equals 15 residues. In germline, CDR1 is SGHTS, CDR2 YDEGEE. Trimming left V 4 bases short and J 3 bases short, with 14 bases between.

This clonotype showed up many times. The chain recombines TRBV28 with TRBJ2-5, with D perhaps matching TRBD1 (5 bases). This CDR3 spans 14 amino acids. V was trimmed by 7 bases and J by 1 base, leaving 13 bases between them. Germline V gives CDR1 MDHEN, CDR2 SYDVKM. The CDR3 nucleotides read TGTGCCAGCATCCCTTGGGGCAGCCAAGAGACCCAGTACTTC. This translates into CASIPWGSQETQYF.

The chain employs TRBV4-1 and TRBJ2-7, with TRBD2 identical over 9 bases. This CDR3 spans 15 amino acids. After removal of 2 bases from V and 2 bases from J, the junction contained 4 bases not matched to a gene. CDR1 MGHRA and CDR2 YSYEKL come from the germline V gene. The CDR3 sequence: CASSQLSGGPYEQYF. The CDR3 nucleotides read TGCGCCAGCAGCCAATTGAGCGGGGGGCCCTACGAGCAGTACTTC.

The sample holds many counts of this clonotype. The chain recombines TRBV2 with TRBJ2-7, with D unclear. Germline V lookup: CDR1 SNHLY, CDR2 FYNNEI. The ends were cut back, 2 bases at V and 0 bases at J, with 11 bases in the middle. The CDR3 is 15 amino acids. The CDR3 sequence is CASSERHVSSYEQYF. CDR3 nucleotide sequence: TGTGCCAGCAGTGAACGGCACGTGAGCTCCTACGAGCAGTACTTC.

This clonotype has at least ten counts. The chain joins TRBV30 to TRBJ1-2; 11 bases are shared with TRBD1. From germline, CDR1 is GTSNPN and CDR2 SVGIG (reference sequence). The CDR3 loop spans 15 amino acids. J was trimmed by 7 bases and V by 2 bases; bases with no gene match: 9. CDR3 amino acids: CAWSPLGTGGVGYTF. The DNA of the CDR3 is TGTGCCTGGAGTCCGTTAGGGACAGGGGGTGTTGGCTACACCTTC.

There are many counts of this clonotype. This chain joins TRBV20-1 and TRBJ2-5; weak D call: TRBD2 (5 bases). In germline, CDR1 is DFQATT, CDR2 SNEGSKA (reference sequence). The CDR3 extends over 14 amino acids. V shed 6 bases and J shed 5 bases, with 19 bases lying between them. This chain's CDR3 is CSAPGVASSETQYF. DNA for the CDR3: TGCAGTGCCCCCGGGGTGGCCAGTTCGGAGACCCAGTACTTC.

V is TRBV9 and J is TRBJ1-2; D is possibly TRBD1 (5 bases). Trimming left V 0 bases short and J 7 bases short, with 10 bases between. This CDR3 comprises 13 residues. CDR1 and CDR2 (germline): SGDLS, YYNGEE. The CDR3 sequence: CASSVEGPSGYTF. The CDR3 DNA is TGTGCCAGCAGCGTAGAGGGGCCTAGTGGCTACACCTTC.